This T cell receptor beta chain was found in a study of blood T cell repertoires in COVID-19. On the study more broadly: In each case, the material was cDNA or gDNA derived from T cells, B-cell-depleted T cells, or PBMCs.

Profiled with immunoSEQ multiplex PCR; TCRdb holds only in-frame clones, not every one. Of 250,000 to 350,000 clones in the sample, roughly nine tenths were seen once. Germline loops: CDR1 SGDLS, CDR2 YYNGEE. The V gene end was trimmed by 4 bases and the J gene end by 7 bases; junction bases not matched to a gene: 13. This CDR3 spans 16 amino acids. Sequences were obtained from peripheral blood. The source of this sequence is a woman aged 45-65 years who had recovered from COVID-19. This sequence joins TRBV9 and TRBJ2-1; 8 nucleotides agree with TRBD2. The CDR3 sequence: CASSPRRTGGPNEQFF. The CDR3 region has the DNA TGTGCCAGCAGCCCCAGACGGACGGGGGGGCCAAATGAGCAGTTCTTC.